Sequencing of this T cell receptor (beta chain) was carried out in a study of blood T cell repertoires in COVID-19. Overall study context: Spain, Italy and the United States supplied samples that represented acute and convalescent COVID-19.

Only in-frame clones appear in the TCRdb table, and some are missing; sequencing was by immunoSEQ multiplex PCR. Of 84,000 or so clones listed, 65% to 85% are singletons. This CDR3 contains 14 residues. J was trimmed by 3 bases and V by 6 bases; bases with no gene match: 4. Looked up from germline, CDR1 is SGHRS and CDR2 is YFSETQ. Sequenced sample: peripheral blood. The rearrangement uses TRBV5-1 and TRBJ2-2, with 8 bases identical to TRBD2. The sequence was obtained from an elderly woman with acute or convalescent COVID-19. CDR3 bases: TGCGCCAGCATGCGGGAGGTTGACACCGGGGAGCTGTTTTTT. Residues: CASMREVDTGELFF.